This T cell receptor (beta chain) was sequenced in a study of long-term antiretroviral therapy in people with HIV. The CDR3 is 11 residues long. Germline V gene lookup returns CDR1 KGHSH and CDR2 LQKENI. Trimming shortened V by 6 bases and J by 5 bases, and 8 bases separated the two germline ends. Survey-level immunoSEQ v3.0 assays were run. This table comes from immunoSEQ multiplex PCR, and its TCRdb copy is limited to in-frame clones, with some not included. This repertoire shows tens of thousands of clones, around 86% found once; its top ten account for around 5.4%. Note on this clone: Its antigen is not identified.

Study results and caveats: Dominating the repertoire at all time points were the clones that expanded before ART.

The chain employs TRBV18 and TRBJ2-7; D possibly corresponds to TRBD2 (6 bases). This TCR was sampled from a woman aged 45-65 years with HIV. Sequencing was performed on unsorted PBMCs, taken 0.1 years before starting antiretroviral therapy. CDR3 protein: CASSPGDEQYF. Written as DNA, the CDR3 is TGTGCCAGCTCCCCGGGGGACGAGCAGTACTTC.